The 17 T cell receptor beta chains given below trace back to one sample, sequenced in a study of T cell changes during pregnancy in multiple sclerosis. The data were produced by immunoSEQ multiplex PCR, yet TCRdb's version contains in-frame clones alone and is incomplete. The table has 70,000 to 95,000 clones, around 94% seen once; the top ten hold about 1.7%. The material was peripheral blood, obtained after pregnancy. The source of these receptors is a female donor in good health, enrolled as a control in a pregnancy study.

The chain employs TRBV19 and TRBJ2-2, with TRBD2 matching 13 bases. The CDR3 runs 21 residues. CDR1 is LNHDA, CDR2 SQIVND, per germline (reference sequence). With 6 bases clipped from V and 1 base from J, the junction kept 17 bases outside the gene matches. In nucleotides, the CDR3 is TGTGCCAGTAGACCGACGGGGTATGGACTAGCGGGAGTTAAGAACACCGGGGAGCTGTTTTTT. This encodes CASRPTGYGLAGVKNTGELFF.

This rearrangement joins TRBV18 to TRBJ2-5; 7 bases are a match to TRBD1. Losses at the gene ends were 5 bases for V and 5 bases for J; bases not matched to a gene: 5. CDR3 length: 13 residues. Germline values: CDR1 KGHSH, CDR2 LQKENI. CDR3 DNA sequence: TGTGCCAGCTCAAGACAGGGAGTGGAGACCCAGTACTTC. The encoded protein is CASSRQGVETQYF.

This clone has a single count. The chain carries TRBV21-1 and TRBJ2-3; whether TRBD2, the table's D call, matches the DNA was not checked. TRBV21-1 is a recognized pseudogene. This CDR3 has 16 residues. The CDR3 loop is CASSNRGGGPEDTQYF. Written as DNA, the CDR3 is TGTGCCAGCAGCAACAGGGGCGGGGGGCCCGAGGATACGCAGTATTTT.

The chain uses TRBV29-1 and TRBJ1-2, with 8 bases aligning to TRBD1. There are 11 residues in the CDR3. Germline CDR1 and CDR2: SQVTM and ANQGSEA. J gave up 7 bases and V 6 bases, and 4 bases lay outside the gene matches. The CDR3 DNA sequence: TGCAGCGTCGAGACAGGGGTTGGCTACACCTTC. It translates to CSVETGVGYTF.

The chain joins TRBV28 to TRBJ1-2; 10 bases line up with TRBD1. This CDR3 comprises 15 residues. Per germline, CDR1 MDHEN and CDR2 SYDVKM. The V gene end was trimmed by 2 bases and the J gene end by 8 bases; junction bases not matched to a gene: 8. For the CDR3, the DNA is TGTGCCAGCAGTTTACCCTTGACAGGGGGCCGGGGCTACACCTTC. Amino acids: CASSLPLTGGRGYTF.

The gene calls are TRBV6-5 and TRBJ2-3, with D perhaps TRBD1 (6 bases). V was pared by 9 bases and J by 2 bases, with 12 bases between. The CDR3 has 13 amino acids. Per the germline V gene, CDR1 is MNHEY and CDR2 is SVGAGI. The CDR3 reads CASTRGHTDTQYF. The CDR3 coding sequence is TGTGCCAGTACCAGGGGACACACAGATACGCAGTATTTT.

This clone appeared a single time. The J gene is TRBJ1-5, the V gene TRBV6-1, with D uncertain. V was clipped by 7 bases and J by 0 bases, with 10 bases between them. CDR1 and CDR2 (germline): MNHNS, SASEGT. The CDR3 extends over 14 amino acids. The DNA for the CDR3 is TGTGCCAGCACGATCGGTTATAGCAATCAGCCCCAGCATTTT. Translating gives CASTIGYSNQPQHF.

This chain uses TRBV2 with TRBJ1-5, with 7 bases matching TRBD1. V trimming: 6 bases; J trimming: 4 bases; junction bases outside the gene matches: 6. Germline CDR1 is SNHLY and CDR2 is FYNNEI. CDR3 length: 14 residues. CDR3 coding DNA: TGTGCCAGCAGACACGACAGGGAAAATCAGCCCCAGCATTTT. It codes for CASRHDRENQPQHF.

The chain has TRBV19 and TRBJ1-1, with 9 nucleotides matching TRBD1. There are 13 residues in the CDR3. Looked up from germline, CDR1 is LNHDA and CDR2 is SQIVND (reference sequence). Trimming removed 3 bases from V and 4 bases from J; junction bases left unmatched: 0. CDR3 protein: CASSMDRGTEAFF. CDR3 nucleotides: TGTGCCAGTAGTATGGACAGGGGCACTGAAGCTTTCTTT.

This rearrangement joins TRBV4-1 to TRBJ2-7, with D maybe TRBD2 (7 bases). The germline V and J ends were trimmed by 3 bases and 3 bases, with 15 bases remaining between them. CDR3 length: 15 amino acids. CDR1 and CDR2 (germline): MGHRA, YSYEKL. CDR3 coding DNA: TGCGCCAGCAGCCAGATGACAGGCGGGGGCTACGAGCAGTACTTC. Protein product: CASSQMTGGGYEQYF.

This sequence joins TRBV4-1 and TRBJ2-1; the match to TRBD2 covers 12 bases. This CDR3 has 14 residues. V lost 4 bases, J lost 10 bases, and 5 bases stayed unmatched. The germline CDR1 and CDR2 sequences are MGHRA and YSYEKL. CDR3 sequence: CASSLRLAGDEQFF. In DNA form, the CDR3 reads TGCGCCAGCAGCCTCCGACTAGCGGGAGACGAGCAGTTCTTC.

The chain recombines TRBV25-1 with TRBJ2-3; possibly TRBD1 for D (5 bases). V lost 2 bases and J 5 bases, leaving 14 bases between the germline ends. Germline lookup yields CDR1 MGHDK and CDR2 SYGVNS. The CDR3 runs to 15 residues. For the CDR3, the DNA is TGTGCCAGCAGTGAACAGGGCTTCCTGGGAGATACGCAGTATTTT. Translated, it gives CASSEQGFLGDTQYF.

This chain links TRBV28 with TRBJ2-7; a possible D gene is TRBD2 (6 bases). The CDR3 totals 16 residues. Trimming took 3 bases from V and 0 from J, leaving 15 bases between them. Germline V gene data show CDR1 as MDHEN and CDR2 as SYDVKM. In nucleotides, the CDR3 is TGTGCCAGCAGTTTCCAACTAGCATCGAGCTCCTACGAGCAGTACTTC. It codes for CASSFQLASSSYEQYF.

V gene TRBV9 combines with J gene TRBJ2-2; TRBD2 aligns across 8 bases. Germline V lookup: CDR1 SGDLS, CDR2 YYNGEE. CDR3 length equals 15 residues. V trimming: 3 bases; J trimming: 4 bases; junction bases outside the gene matches: 5. This CDR3 is CASSGSGSGTGELFF. CDR3 DNA sequence: TGTGCCAGCAGCGGGAGCGGGAGTGGCACCGGGGAGCTGTTTTTT.

This rearrangement joins TRBV2 to TRBJ2-7; maybe TRBD2 (5 bases). The CDR3 extends over 13 amino acids. Germline CDR1 is SNHLY and CDR2 is FYNNEI. V was pared by 1 base and J by 6 bases, with 10 bases between. In DNA, the CDR3 is TGTGCCAGCAGTGAAGAGTTTGCGGGCGAGCAGTACTTC. Its translation is CASSEEFAGEQYF.

The chain has TRBV27 and TRBJ2-3, with TRBD2 matching 11 bases. There are 16 residues in the CDR3. Germline V gene lookup returns CDR1 MNHEY and CDR2 SMNVEV (reference sequence). Trimming removed 7 bases from V and 2 bases from J; junction bases left unmatched: 8. The CDR3 spells CASTKLAGGATDTQYF. CDR3 coding DNA: TGTGCCAGCACCAAATTAGCGGGAGGGGCCACAGATACGCAGTATTTT.

The V and J genes are TRBV7-9 and TRBJ1-2; 8 bases line up with TRBD1. Germline-derived CDR1 and CDR2 are SEHNR and FQNEAQ (reference sequence). J was trimmed by 6 bases and V by 5 bases; bases with no gene match: 2. The CDR3 runs 12 residues. The CDR3 loop reads CASSTGGHGYTF. CDR3 bases: TGTGCCAGCAGCACAGGGGGGCATGGCTACACCTTC. Variable domain in full (rest from reference TRBV7-9 and TRBJ1-2): DTGVSQNPRHKITKRGQNVTFRCDPISEHNRLYWYRQTLGQGPEFLTYFQNEAQLEKSRLLSDRFSAERPKGSFSTLEIQRTEQGDSAMYLCASSTGGHGYTFGSGTRLTVV.